The 6 T cell receptor beta chains given below trace back to one sample, sequenced in a study of technical replicates of blood from a handful of donors. Some clones are missing from TCRdb's copy, which holds only in-frame ones; the method was immunoSEQ multiplex PCR. The sample carries around 76,000 clones, roughly 92% recorded once. The sequencing sample was made of T cells isolated from PBMCs. The receptors stem from a human donor in good health.

In this sample, this clone turned up a few times. The gene calls are TRBV19 and TRBJ1-4, with D possibly TRBD1 on 5 matching bases. Germline V CDR1 and CDR2: LNHDA, SQIVND (reference sequence). The V gene lost 6 bases and the J gene lost 4 bases, with 12 bases spanning the gap. CDR3 length: 14 residues. CDR3 amino acids: CASSLSTDNEKLFF. CDR3 bases: TGTGCCAGTAGCCTATCGACAGATAATGAAAAACTGTTTTTT.

V is TRBV19 and J is TRBJ2-4; D unresolved. Germline V lookup: CDR1 LNHDA, CDR2 SQIVND (reference sequence). Trimming left V 5 bases short and J 0 bases short, with 17 bases between. CDR3 length: 17 residues. CDR3 coding DNA: TGTGCCAGTAGTTTGGGCATTCGGCGTCTAGCCAAAAACATTCAGTACTTC. The encoded protein is CASSLGIRRLAKNIQYF.

The chain couples TRBV5-1 to TRBJ2-5; 9 nucleotides align to TRBD2. The V and J ends lost 2 bases and 6 bases, in that order; junction bases with no gene match: 8. Germline CDR1 and CDR2: SGHRS and YFSETQ. The CDR3 extends over 15 amino acids. CDR3 in DNA: TGCGCCAGCAGCTTCTCCGGGACTAGCAAAAAGACCCAGTACTTC. Its protein product is CASSFSGTSKKTQYF.

The chain couples TRBV19 to TRBJ1-5; D call uncertain. The CDR3 extends over 13 amino acids. The V end lost 7 bases, the J end lost 0 bases, and 7 bases lay between the germline ends. Germline values: CDR1 LNHDA, CDR2 SQIVND (reference sequence). For the CDR3, the DNA is TGTGCCAGTACACAGCCTAGCAATCAGCCCCAGCATTTT. This sequence encodes CASTQPSNQPQHF.

The chain links TRBV30 to TRBJ2-2; TRBD1 aligns across 8 bases. The CDR3 length is 15 residues. Germline lookup yields CDR1 GTSNPN and CDR2 SVGIG (reference sequence). The junction had 3 bases not matched to a gene; V was cut back by 2 bases and J by 1 base. The CDR3 loop is CAWSFGQGNTGELFF. CDR3 bases: TGTGCCTGGAGTTTCGGACAGGGGAACACCGGGGAGCTGTTTTTT. Combining the CDR3 with reference TRBV30 and TRBJ2-2 gives the whole variable domain SQTIHQWPATLVQPVGSPLSLECTVEGTSNPNLYWYRQAAGRGLQLLFYSVGIGQISSEVPQNLSASRPQDRQFILSSKKLLLSDSGFYLCAWSFGQGNTGELFFGEGSRLTVL.

This chain joins TRBV11-2 and TRBJ1-4; unclear D gene. V lost 3 bases and J lost 7, with 12 bases in between. Per the germline V gene, CDR1 is SGHAT and CDR2 is FQNNGV. The CDR3 is 14 amino acids. The CDR3 DNA reads TGTGCCAGCAGCTTCCAACCGGCGGGTGAAAAACTGTTTTTT. It encodes CASSFQPAGEKLFF.